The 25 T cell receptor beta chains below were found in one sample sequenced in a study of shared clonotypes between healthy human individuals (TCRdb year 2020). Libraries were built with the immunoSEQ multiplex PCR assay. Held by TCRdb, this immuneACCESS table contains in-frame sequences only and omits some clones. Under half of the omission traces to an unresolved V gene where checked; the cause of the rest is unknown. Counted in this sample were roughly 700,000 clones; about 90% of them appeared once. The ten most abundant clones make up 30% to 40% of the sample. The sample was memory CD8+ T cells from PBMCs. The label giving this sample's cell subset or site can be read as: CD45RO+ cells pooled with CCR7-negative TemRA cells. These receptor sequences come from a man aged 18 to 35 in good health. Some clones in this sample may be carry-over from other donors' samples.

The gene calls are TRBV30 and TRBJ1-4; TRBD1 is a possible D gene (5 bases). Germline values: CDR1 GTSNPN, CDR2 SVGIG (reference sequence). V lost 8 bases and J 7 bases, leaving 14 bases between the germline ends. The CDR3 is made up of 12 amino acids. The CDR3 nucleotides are TGTGCCAACGGGGGGTTTTTTGAAAAACTGTTTTTT. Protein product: CANGGFFEKLFF.

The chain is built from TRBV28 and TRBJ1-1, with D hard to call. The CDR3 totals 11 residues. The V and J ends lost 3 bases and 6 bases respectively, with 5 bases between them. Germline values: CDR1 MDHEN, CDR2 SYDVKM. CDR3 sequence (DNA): TGTGCCAGCAGTTTTTCTTCTGAAGCTTTCTTT. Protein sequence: CASSFSSEAFF.

The DNA of the CDR3 is TGTGCCAGCAGTTTGGGCCCCTCTGACCTATACAATGAGCAGTTCTTC. It specifies CASSLGPSDLYNEQFF. The rearrangement links TRBV28 to TRBJ2-1; no reliable D call. The CDR3 spans 16 residues. The V gene's germline CDR1 is MDHEN and CDR2 SYDVKM. Trimming stripped 3 bases from V and 4 bases from J, with 16 bases between.

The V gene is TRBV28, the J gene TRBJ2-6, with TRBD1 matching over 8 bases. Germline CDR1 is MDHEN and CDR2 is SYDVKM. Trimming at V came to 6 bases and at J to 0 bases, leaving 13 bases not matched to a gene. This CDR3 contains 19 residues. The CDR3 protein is CASSYTGTGFISGANVLTF. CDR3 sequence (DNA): TGTGCCAGCAGCTATACCGGGACAGGCTTTATCTCTGGGGCCAACGTCCTGACTTTC.

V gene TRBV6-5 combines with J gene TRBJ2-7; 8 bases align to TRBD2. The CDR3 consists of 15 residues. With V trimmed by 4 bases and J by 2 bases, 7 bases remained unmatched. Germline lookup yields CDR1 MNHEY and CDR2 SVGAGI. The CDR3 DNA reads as TGTGCCAGCAGTTCCCCCCGGGAGGGGGCCTACGAGCAGTACTTC. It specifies CASSSPREGAYEQYF.

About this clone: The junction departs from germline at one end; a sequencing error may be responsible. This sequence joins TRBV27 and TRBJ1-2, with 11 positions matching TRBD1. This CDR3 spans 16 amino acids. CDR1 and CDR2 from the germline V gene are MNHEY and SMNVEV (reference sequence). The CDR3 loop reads CASSFKHPGQGERAAF. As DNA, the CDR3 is TGTGCCAGCAGTTTCAAGCACCCGGGACAGGGGGAGAGAGCTGCCTTC.

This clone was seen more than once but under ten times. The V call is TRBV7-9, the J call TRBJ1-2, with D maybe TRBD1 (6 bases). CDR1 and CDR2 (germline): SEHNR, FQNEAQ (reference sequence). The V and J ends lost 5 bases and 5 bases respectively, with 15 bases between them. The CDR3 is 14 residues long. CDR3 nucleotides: TGTGCCAGCAGCATCGCCGGGACATCTTATGGCTACACCTTC. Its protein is CASSIAGTSYGYTF.

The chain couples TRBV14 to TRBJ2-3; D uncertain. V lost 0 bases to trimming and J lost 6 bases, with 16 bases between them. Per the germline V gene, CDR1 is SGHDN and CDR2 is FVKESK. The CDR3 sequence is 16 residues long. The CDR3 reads CASSQDYRGSGDTQYF. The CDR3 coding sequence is TGTGCCAGCAGCCAAGATTACCGAGGATCCGGGGATACGCAGTATTTT.

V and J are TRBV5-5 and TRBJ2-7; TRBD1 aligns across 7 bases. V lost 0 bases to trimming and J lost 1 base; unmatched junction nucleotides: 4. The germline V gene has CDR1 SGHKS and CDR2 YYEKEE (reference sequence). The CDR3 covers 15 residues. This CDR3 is CASSLAPRGSYEQYF. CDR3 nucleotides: TGTGCCAGCAGCTTGGCTCCCAGGGGGTCCTACGAGCAGTACTTC.

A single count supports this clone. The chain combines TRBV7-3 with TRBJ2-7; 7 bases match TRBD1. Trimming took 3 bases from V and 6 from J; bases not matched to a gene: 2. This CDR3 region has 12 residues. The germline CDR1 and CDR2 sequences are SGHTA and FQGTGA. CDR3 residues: CASSLTGSEQYF. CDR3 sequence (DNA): TGTGCCAGCAGCTTGACAGGGAGCGAGCAGTACTTC. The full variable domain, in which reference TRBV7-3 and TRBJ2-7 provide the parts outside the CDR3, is GAGVSQTPSNKVTEKGKYVELRCDPISGHTALYWYRQSLGQGPEFLIYFQGTGAADDSGLPNDRFFAVRPEGSVSTLKIQRTERGDSAVYLCASSLTGSEQYFGPGTRLTVT.

The CDR3 region is CASSLGWGGAPDGYTF. The CDR3 DNA reads as TGTGCCAGCAGCTTAGGTTGGGGGGGCGCGCCAGATGGCTACACCTTC. The chain has TRBV7-2 and TRBJ1-2; D perhaps matches TRBD1 (6 bases). CDR3 length: 16 residues. Germline lookup yields CDR1 SGHTA and CDR2 FQGNSA. V was trimmed by 1 base and J by 6 bases, leaving 18 bases between them.

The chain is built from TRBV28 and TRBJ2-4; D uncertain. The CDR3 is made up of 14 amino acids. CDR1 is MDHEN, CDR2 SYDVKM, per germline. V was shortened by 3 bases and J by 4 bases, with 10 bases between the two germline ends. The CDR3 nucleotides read TGTGCCAGCAGTTTGGTGGGTGAGAAAAACATTCAGTACTTC. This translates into CASSLVGEKNIQYF. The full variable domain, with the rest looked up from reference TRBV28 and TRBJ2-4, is DVKVTQSSRYLVKRTGEKVFLECVQDMDHENMFWYRQDPGLGLRLIYFSYDVKMKEKGDIPEGYSVSREKKERFSLILESASTNQTSMYLCASSLVGEKNIQYFGAGTRLSVL.

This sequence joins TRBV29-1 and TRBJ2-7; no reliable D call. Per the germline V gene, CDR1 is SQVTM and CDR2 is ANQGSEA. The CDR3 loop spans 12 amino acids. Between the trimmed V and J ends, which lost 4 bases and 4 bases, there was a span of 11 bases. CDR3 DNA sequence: TGCAGCGTTGTTTTCCCCAGGTACGAGCAGTACTTC. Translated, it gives CSVVFPRYEQYF.

DNA of the CDR3: TGTGCCAGCAGCGCCGGGAACAATGAGCAGTTCTTC. As protein: CASSAGNNEQFF. The rearrangement joins TRBV5-4 to TRBJ2-1, with D perhaps matching TRBD2 (5 bases). CDR1 and CDR2 from the germline V gene are SGHNT and YYREEE (reference sequence). The CDR3 totals 12 residues. Trimming removed 4 bases from V and 5 bases from J, with 7 bases in between.

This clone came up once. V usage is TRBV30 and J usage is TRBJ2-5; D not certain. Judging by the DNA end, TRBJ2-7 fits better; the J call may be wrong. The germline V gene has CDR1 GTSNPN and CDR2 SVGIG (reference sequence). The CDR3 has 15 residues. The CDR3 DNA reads TGTGCCTGGAGTGGTGACCAGGTCCCTTACTACGAGCAGTACTTC. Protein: CAWSGDQVPYYEQYF.

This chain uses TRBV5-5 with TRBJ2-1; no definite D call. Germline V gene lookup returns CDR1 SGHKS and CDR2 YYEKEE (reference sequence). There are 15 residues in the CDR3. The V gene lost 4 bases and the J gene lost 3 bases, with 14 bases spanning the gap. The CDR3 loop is CASSPPETGYNEQFF. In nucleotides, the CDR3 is TGTGCCAGCAGCCCCCCAGAAACGGGCTACAATGAGCAGTTCTTC.

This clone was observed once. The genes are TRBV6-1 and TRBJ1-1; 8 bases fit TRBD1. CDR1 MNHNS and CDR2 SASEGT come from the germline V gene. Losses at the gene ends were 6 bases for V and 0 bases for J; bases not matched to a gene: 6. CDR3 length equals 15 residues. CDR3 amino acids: CASRVDRGMNTEAFF. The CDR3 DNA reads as TGTGCCAGCAGGGTAGACAGGGGCATGAACACTGAAGCTTTCTTT.

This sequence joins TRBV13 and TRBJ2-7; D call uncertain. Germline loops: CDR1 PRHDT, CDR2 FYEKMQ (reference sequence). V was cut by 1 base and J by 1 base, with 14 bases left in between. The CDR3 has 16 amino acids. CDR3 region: CASSLAQAVPSYEQYF. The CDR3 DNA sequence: TGTGCCAGCAGCTTAGCCCAGGCAGTACCGTCCTACGAGCAGTACTTC.

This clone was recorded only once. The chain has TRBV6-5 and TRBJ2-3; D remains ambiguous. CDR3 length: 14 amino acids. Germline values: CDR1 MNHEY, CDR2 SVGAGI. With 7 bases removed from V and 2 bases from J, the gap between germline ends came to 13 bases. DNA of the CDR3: TGTGCCAGCACGGACGGCTACAACACAGATACGCAGTATTTT. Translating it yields CASTDGYNTDTQYF.

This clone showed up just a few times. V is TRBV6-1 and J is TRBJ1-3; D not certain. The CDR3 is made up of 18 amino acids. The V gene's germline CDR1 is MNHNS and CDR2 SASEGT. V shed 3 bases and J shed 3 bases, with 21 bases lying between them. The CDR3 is CASSDIISQLDFGNTIYF. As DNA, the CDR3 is TGTGCCAGCAGTGATATCATTAGCCAGCTAGATTTTGGAAACACCATATATTTT.

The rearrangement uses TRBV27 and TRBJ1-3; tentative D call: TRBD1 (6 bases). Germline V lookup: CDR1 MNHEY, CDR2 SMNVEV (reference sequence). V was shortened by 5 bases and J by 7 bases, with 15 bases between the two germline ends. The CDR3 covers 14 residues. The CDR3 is CASSPTTGYNTIYF. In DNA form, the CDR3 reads TGTGCCAGCAGTCCAACGACAGGTTATAACACCATATATTTT.

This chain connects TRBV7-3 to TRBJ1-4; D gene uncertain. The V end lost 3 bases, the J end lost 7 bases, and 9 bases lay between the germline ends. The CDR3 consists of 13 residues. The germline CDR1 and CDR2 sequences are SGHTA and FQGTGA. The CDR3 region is CASSLVGGEKLFF. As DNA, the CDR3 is TGTGCCAGCAGCTTGGTCGGCGGTGAAAAACTGTTTTTT. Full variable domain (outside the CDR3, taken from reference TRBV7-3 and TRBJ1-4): GAGVSQTPSNKVTEKGKYVELRCDPISGHTALYWYRQSLGQGPEFLIYFQGTGAADDSGLPNDRFFAVRPEGSVSTLKIQRTERGDSAVYLCASSLVGGEKLFFGSGTQLSVL.

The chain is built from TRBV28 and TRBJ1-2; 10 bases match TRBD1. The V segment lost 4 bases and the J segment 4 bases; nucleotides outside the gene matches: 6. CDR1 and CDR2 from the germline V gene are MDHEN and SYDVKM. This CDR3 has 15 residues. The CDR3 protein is CASSSRTGGPYGYTF. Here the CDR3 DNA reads TGTGCCAGCAGTTCCCGGACAGGGGGACCCTATGGCTACACCTTC.

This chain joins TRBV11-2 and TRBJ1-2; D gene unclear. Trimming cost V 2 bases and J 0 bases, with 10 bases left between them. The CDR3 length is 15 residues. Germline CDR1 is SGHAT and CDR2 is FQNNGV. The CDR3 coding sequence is TGTGCCAGCAGCTTAACTATAGCCTCTAACTATGGCTACACCTTC. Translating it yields CASSLTIASNYGYTF.

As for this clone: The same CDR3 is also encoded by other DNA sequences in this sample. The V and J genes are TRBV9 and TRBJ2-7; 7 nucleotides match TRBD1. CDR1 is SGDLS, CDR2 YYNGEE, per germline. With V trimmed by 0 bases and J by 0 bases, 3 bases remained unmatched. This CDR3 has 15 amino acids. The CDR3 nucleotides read TGTGCCAGCAGCGTAGTTGCAGGGGGCTCCTACGAGCAGTACTTC. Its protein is CASSVVAGGSYEQYF.